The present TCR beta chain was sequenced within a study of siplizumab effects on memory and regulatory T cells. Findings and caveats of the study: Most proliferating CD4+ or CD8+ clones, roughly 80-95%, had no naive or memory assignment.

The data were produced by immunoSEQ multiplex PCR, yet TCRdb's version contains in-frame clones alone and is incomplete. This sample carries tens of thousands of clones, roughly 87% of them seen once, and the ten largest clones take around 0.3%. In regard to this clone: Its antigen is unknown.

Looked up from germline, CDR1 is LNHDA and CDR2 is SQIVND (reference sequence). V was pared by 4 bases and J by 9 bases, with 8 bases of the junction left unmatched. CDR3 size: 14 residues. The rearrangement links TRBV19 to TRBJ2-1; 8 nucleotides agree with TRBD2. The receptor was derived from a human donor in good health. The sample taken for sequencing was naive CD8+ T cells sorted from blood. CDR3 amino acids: CASSSGGIIGEQFF. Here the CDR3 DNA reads TGTGCCAGTAGTAGCGGGGGGATTATAGGTGAGCAGTTCTTC.